This entry lists 21 T cell receptor beta chains sequenced from one sample in a study of neoadjuvant anti-PD-1 for oral cavity cancer. Sample time point: after neoadjuvant nivolumab, at surgical resection. TCRdb keeps only in-frame clones here, not all; method: immunoSEQ multiplex PCR. The data hold roughly 14,000 clones, with 60% to 80% observed a single time. The sample consisted of PBMCs, taken after nivolumab (anti-PD-1) treatment. The receptor source for this set is a person aged 40 to 85 with oral cavity squamous cell carcinoma.

V usage is TRBV7-9 and J usage is TRBJ1-2; TRBD1 is a possible D gene (6 bases). V dropped 1 base and J dropped 2 bases, with 11 bases sitting between them. From germline, CDR1 is SEHNR and CDR2 FQNEAQ (reference sequence). The CDR3 runs to 15 residues. The CDR3: CASSLVAGANYGYTF. The CDR3 nucleotides read TGTGCCAGCAGCTTAGTGGCAGGGGCCAACTATGGCTACACCTTC.

The CDR3 DNA follows: TGCAGCGTTAGGGATAACACTGAAGCTTTCTTT. Translation: CSVRDNTEAFF. The gene calls are TRBV29-1 and TRBJ1-1; unclear D gene. Per germline, CDR1 SQVTM and CDR2 ANQGSEA. The CDR3 consists of 11 residues. Trimming took off 5 bases at V and 2 bases at J, with 6 bases between the two ends.

This clone was counted between two and nine times. The V call is TRBV30, the J call TRBJ1-4, with unresolved D. Per germline, CDR1 GTSNPN and CDR2 SVGIG (reference sequence). The CDR3 runs 16 residues. V was shortened by 0 bases and J by 5 bases, with 16 bases between the two germline ends. CDR3 DNA sequence: TGTGCCTGGAGTGTACTTCTGGGCATTCGGAATGAAAAACTGTTTTTT. It is translated as CAWSVLLGIRNEKLFF.

The chain carries TRBV9 and TRBJ1-1; D is unresolved. The ends were cut back, 2 bases at V and 3 bases at J, with 11 bases in the middle. CDR1 and CDR2 (germline): SGDLS, YYNGEE. The CDR3 is 14 amino acids. DNA for the CDR3: TGTGCCAGCAGCGTTTTTCCGGGAGACACTGAAGCTTTCTTT. Translating it yields CASSVFPGDTEAFF.

Details on this clone: The junction differs from germline at one of its ends, possibly a read error. In DNA form, the CDR3 reads TGTGCTAGCAGCTTAGGTAGAGGTCCTAGCACAGATACGCAGTATTTT. Protein: CASSLGRGPSTDTQYF. This chain connects TRBV7-7 to TRBJ2-3; D gene ambiguous. This CDR3 contains 16 residues. Germline CDR1 is SSHAT and CDR2 is FNYEAQ (reference sequence).

V usage is TRBV19 and J usage is TRBJ2-2, with D perhaps given as TRBD1 or TRBD2 (5 bases each). V gave up 1 base and J gave up 3 bases, with 12 bases separating them. This CDR3 region has 16 residues. Germline CDR1 reads LNHDA; CDR2 reads SQIVND (reference sequence). The DNA for the CDR3 is TGTGCCAGTAGTATAGCCTGGGGGTCGGACACCGGGGAGCTGTTTTTT. Protein sequence: CASSIAWGSDTGELFF.

The rearrangement uses TRBV2 and TRBJ1-2; 9 nucleotides agree with TRBD1. The germline gives CDR1 SNHLY, CDR2 FYNNEI. V dropped 5 bases and J dropped 7; count of bases not matched to a gene: 5. This CDR3 has 13 amino acids. The CDR3 loop reads CASSKQGAGGYTF. The CDR3 DNA sequence: TGTGCCAGCAGTAAACAGGGGGCCGGTGGCTACACCTTC.

This clone was seen only once. The V and J genes are TRBV5-5 and TRBJ2-7; D gene unclear. Germline V lookup: CDR1 SGHKS, CDR2 YYEKEE (reference sequence). Trimming removed 2 bases from V and 3 bases from J, with 12 bases in between. CDR3 length: 14 amino acids. CDR3 nucleotides: TGTGCCAGCAGCTTTGGTTCAAAGGGCTACGAGCAGTACTTC. Protein product: CASSFGSKGYEQYF.

The chain is built from TRBV4-1 and TRBJ2-1, with D possibly TRBD2 on 6 matching bases. Germline V gene data show CDR1 as MGHRA and CDR2 as YSYEKL. The CDR3 is 14 residues long. V lost 2 bases to trimming and J lost 7 bases, with 12 bases between them. CDR3 coding DNA: TGCGCCAGCAGCCAATGGGCCGGAGGGAATGAGCAGTTCTTC. It encodes CASSQWAGGNEQFF.

The chain has TRBV19 and TRBJ2-7; possible D gene TRBD1, 6 bases. The germline V gene encodes CDR1 LNHDA and CDR2 SQIVND (reference sequence). V was trimmed by 4 bases and J by 0 bases, leaving 13 bases between them. CDR3 length: 15 residues. CDR3 sequence reads: CASSSATGSSYEQYF. As DNA, the CDR3 is TGTGCCAGTAGTAGCGCCACAGGGAGCTCCTACGAGCAGTACTTC.

This clone was detected a few times. In DNA form, the CDR3 reads TGTGCCAGCAGCGTAGGGACCGGGGATCAGCCCCAGCATTTT. Protein sequence: CASSVGTGDQPQHF. This chain uses TRBV9 with TRBJ1-5; D gene unclear. The CDR3 loop spans 14 amino acids. Deletions cut 0 bases from V and 5 bases from J, with 9 bases between. The germline gives CDR1 SGDLS, CDR2 YYNGEE.

In its sample, this clone was seen once. This chain links TRBV28 with TRBJ2-5; D may be TRBD1 (6 bases). Trimming stripped 3 bases from V and 2 bases from J, with 10 bases between. The length of the CDR3 is 14 residues. Per the germline V gene, CDR1 is MDHEN and CDR2 is SYDVKM. Here the CDR3 DNA reads TGTGCCAGCAGTTTCGCTGGACAGCAAGAGACCCAGTACTTC. It codes for CASSFAGQQETQYF.

V gene TRBV5-1 combines with J gene TRBJ2-1; 10 nucleotides align to TRBD2. This CDR3 has 15 residues. The V segment lost 4 bases and the J segment 7 bases; nucleotides outside the gene matches: 8. Germline CDR1 reads SGHRS; CDR2 reads YFSETQ. In nucleotides, the CDR3 is TGCGCCAGCAGCGGCCTAGCGGGAGTGCAAAATGAGCAGTTCTTC. The encoded protein is CASSGLAGVQNEQFF.

The chain uses TRBV19 and TRBJ1-5, with TRBD1 as a possible D gene (5 bases). Germline CDR1 is LNHDA and CDR2 is SQIVND (reference sequence). V lost 7 bases and J lost 6, with 13 bases in between. This CDR3 has 13 amino acids. CDR3 amino acids: CASTPARGQPQHF. CDR3 nucleotide sequence: TGTGCCAGTACCCCGGCAAGGGGTCAGCCCCAGCATTTT.

The chain links TRBV7-8 to TRBJ2-1; D is perhaps TRBD2 (6 bases). The V end lost 5 bases, the J end lost 4 bases, and 12 bases lay between the germline ends. The CDR3 extends over 14 amino acids. The V gene's germline CDR1 is SGHVS and CDR2 FQNEAQ. CDR3 region: CASSPGTLYNEQFF. The CDR3 DNA reads as TGTGCCAGCAGCCCGGGGACTTTGTACAATGAGCAGTTCTTC.

V and J are TRBV29-1 and TRBJ1-1; D may be TRBD1 (5 bases). Germline CDR1 and CDR2: SQVTM and ANQGSEA. This CDR3 contains 13 residues. Between the trimmed V and J ends, which lost 3 bases and 4 bases, there was a span of 12 bases. The DNA for the CDR3 is TGCAGCGTTGAGGGAGGGGTGGGCACTGAAGCTTTCTTT. Its protein product is CSVEGGVGTEAFF. Full variable domain (outside the CDR3, taken from reference TRBV29-1 and TRBJ1-1): SAVISQKPSRDICQRGTSLTIQCQVDSQVTMMFWYRQQPGQSLTLIATANQGSEATYESGFVIDKFPISRPNLTFSTLTVSNMSPEDSSIYLCSVEGGVGTEAFFGQGTRLTVV.

This chain connects TRBV11-3 to TRBJ2-3; D gene uncertain. V lost 5 bases and J 0 bases, leaving 9 bases between the germline ends. Per germline, CDR1 SGHNT and CDR2 YENEEA. CDR3 length: 14 residues. CDR3 bases: TGTGCCAGCAGCCCCACCCGGAGCACAGATACGCAGTATTTT. Residues: CASSPTRSTDTQYF.

This clone was seen a handful of times. The chain has TRBV10-1 and TRBJ1-1, with D unclear. V shed 0 bases and J shed 2 bases, with 7 bases lying between them. Per germline, CDR1 WNHNN and CDR2 SYGVQD (reference sequence). This CDR3 is built from 14 residues. The CDR3 DNA reads TGCGCCAGCAGTGAGTCGACCGATAACACTGAAGCTTTCTTT. It specifies CASSESTDNTEAFF.

The rearrangement joins TRBV27 to TRBJ2-1, with TRBD1 matching over 12 bases. V dropped 7 bases and J dropped 8; count of bases not matched to a gene: 6. From germline, CDR1 is MNHEY and CDR2 SMNVEV (reference sequence). The CDR3 sequence is 14 residues long. The CDR3 here is CASTTGTGGDEQFF. The DNA for the CDR3 is TGTGCCAGCACTACCGGGACAGGGGGCGATGAGCAGTTCTTC.

The V and J genes are TRBV12-5 and TRBJ1-5, with 7 bases identical to TRBD1. The CDR3 totals 13 residues. Germline CDR1 and CDR2: LGHNT and FRNRAP. Germline trimming cut 6 bases from V and 4 bases from J; bases unmatched to any gene: 3. CDR3 coding DNA: TGTGCTAGTGGAACAGGGGTGAATCAGCCCCAGCATTTT. As protein: CASGTGVNQPQHF. Full variable domain (remainder filled in from reference TRBV12-5 and TRBJ1-5): DARVTQTPRHKVTEMGQEVTMRCQPILGHNTVFWYRQTMMQGLELLAYFRNRAPLDDSGMPKDRFSAEMPDATLATLKIQPSEPRDSAVYFCASGTGVNQPQHFGDGTRLSIL.

The chain is built from TRBV19 and TRBJ1-5; 7 bases are a match to TRBD1. This CDR3 spans 16 amino acids. Trimming at V came to 5 bases and at J to 0 bases, leaving 7 bases not matched to a gene. Germline values: CDR1 LNHDA, CDR2 SQIVND (reference sequence). CDR3 residues: CASSLGTDYSNQPQHF. The DNA of the CDR3 is TGTGCCAGTAGTCTGGGGACAGATTATAGCAATCAGCCCCAGCATTTT. The entire variable domain, with the rest obtained from reference TRBV19 and TRBJ1-5, is as follows: DGGITQSPKYLFRKEGQNVTLSCEQNLNHDAMYWYRQDPGQGLRLIYYSQIVNDFQKGDIAEGYSVSREKKESFPLTVTSAQKNPTAFYLCASSLGTDYSNQPQHFGDGTRLSIL.